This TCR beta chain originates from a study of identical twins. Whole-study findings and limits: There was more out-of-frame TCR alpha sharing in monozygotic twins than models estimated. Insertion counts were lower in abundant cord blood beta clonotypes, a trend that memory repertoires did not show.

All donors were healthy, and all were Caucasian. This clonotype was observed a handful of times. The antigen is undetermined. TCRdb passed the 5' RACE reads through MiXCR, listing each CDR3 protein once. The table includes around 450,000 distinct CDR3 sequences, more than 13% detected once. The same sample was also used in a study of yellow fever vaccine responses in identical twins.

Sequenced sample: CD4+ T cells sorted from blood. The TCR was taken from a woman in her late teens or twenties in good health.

Written as DNA, the CDR3 is TGCAGTGCTCAGGGACTAGCGGCATCCTACAATGAGCAGTTCTTC. Translation gives CSAQGLAASYNEQFF. The rearrangement joins TRBV20-1 to TRBJ2-1; 11 positions agree with TRBD2. The CDR3 spans 15 residues. Trimming took 5 bases from V and 1 from J; bases not matched to a gene: 4. CDR1 and CDR2 (germline): DFQATT, SNEGSKA (reference sequence).